There are many counts of the clone carrying this TCR beta chain. Its matching antigen is unknown. This record belongs to a study of CD8 T cells in ankylosing spondylitis. General study findings and limits: Ankylosing spondylitis blood appeared to be characterized by a TCR beta motif of 8 or 9 highly homologous variants. Clones linked to disease were reported to show significant enrichment in matched ankylosing spondylitis synovial fluid.

V was pared by 2 bases and J by 8 bases, with 9 bases between. The CDR3 totals 12 residues. One entry per CDR3 protein results from TCRdb running MiXCR on the 5' RACE reads. The data hold fewer than 550,000 distinct CDR3 sequences, with over 4% observed a single time. This clonotype was sampled from a male donor with ankylosing spondylitis. The rearrangement links TRBV12-3 or TRBV12-4 to TRBJ1-2; D gene unclear. Sequenced material: blood, either unsorted or a sorted T cell fraction (not recorded which). The DNA of the CDR3 is TGTGCCAGCAGTTTATCCGGACGAGGCTACACCTTC. Its translation: CASSLSGRGYTF.